This T cell receptor (beta chain) was profiled in a study of T-cell memory formation after mild COVID-19. MiXCR, run by TCRdb on the 5' RACE reads, gives a single entry per CDR3 protein. The repertoire consists of roughly 190,000 distinct CDR3 sequences, with around 19% occurring once and the leading ten covering 2.4%. Germline CDR1 LGHDT, CDR2 YNNKEL (reference sequence). Trimming cost V 4 bases and J 0 bases, with 10 bases left between them. The CDR3 length is 14 residues. This chain connects TRBV3-1 to TRBJ2-7; D is undetermined. The receptor's source is an adult woman who had mild COVID-19 (a few samples of this study predate the infection). Cell type and time point are not known. Sample: PBMCs or a T cell subset sorted from them (not recorded which). The CDR3 here is CASSRRQSSYEQYF. CDR3 nucleotide sequence: TGTGCCAGCAGCCGGCGCCAGTCCTCCTACGAGCAGTACTTC.